These 7 T cell receptor beta chains were sequenced from one sample in a study of post-analysis software for immune sequencing data. Study-wide points: About 5 TRBV segments (TRBV5-6, TRBV5-1 and TRBV20-1 among them) occurred more frequently in patients than in controls.

These receptors lack a known antigen. Carried by the TCR beta cDNA libraries were unique molecular identifiers. TCRdb used MiXCR to reprocess the PCR reads, holding one entry per CDR3 protein. The data contain hundreds of thousands of distinct CDR3 sequences, approximately 38% of them singletons. The sequenced sample was blood. The receptors here all came from a girl aged 2 to 9 with multiple sclerosis.

This chain joins TRBV5-1 and TRBJ2-3; no definite D call. The CDR3 runs to 16 residues. Per germline, CDR1 SGHRS and CDR2 YFSETQ. Trimming stripped 0 bases from V and 1 base from J, with 12 bases between. The CDR3 loop reads CASSLAARWGTDTQYF. DNA for the CDR3: TGCGCCAGCAGCTTGGCGGCGAGGTGGGGCACAGATACGCAGTATTTT. Filled out from reference TRBV5-1 and TRBJ2-3, the complete variable domain reads KAGVTQTPRYLIKTRGQQVTLSCSPISGHRSVSWYQQTPGQGLQFLFEYFSETQRNKGNFPGRFSGRQFSNSRSEMNVSTLELGDSALYLCASSLAARWGTDTQYFGPGTRLTVL.

This chain connects TRBV12-3 or TRBV12-4 to TRBJ2-4; 8 bases map to TRBD2. The V segment lost 0 bases and the J segment 13 bases; nucleotides outside the gene matches: 2. This CDR3 contains 12 residues. DNA of the CDR3: TGTGCCAGCAGTTTAGCGAGGACTAGCCAGTACTTC. Encoded protein: CASSLARTSQYF.

The chain has TRBV27 and TRBJ2-3; 9 nucleotides agree with TRBD2. CDR1 MNHEY and CDR2 SMNVEV come from the germline V gene (reference sequence). This CDR3 region has 16 residues. The trim removed 5 bases at V and 6 bases at J, leaving 12 bases unmatched. The CDR3 loop is CASSERVAGVLDTQYF. The CDR3 DNA reads TGTGCCAGCAGTGAGAGGGTAGCGGGAGTCTTGGATACGCAGTATTTT.

This clonotype was detected only a few times. The J gene is TRBJ1-2, the V gene TRBV7-3; the D gene is possibly TRBD1 (5 bases). Trimming pared 1 base from V and 4 bases from J, leaving 16 bases between. The CDR3 spans 16 residues. CDR1 and CDR2 (germline): SGHTA, FQGTGA. CDR3 sequence reads: CASSLIRGGRSYGYTF. The CDR3 DNA sequence: TGTGCCAGCAGCTTAATTCGGGGGGGACGGAGCTATGGCTACACCTTC.

This clonotype was seen a few times. The V call is TRBV5-1, the J call TRBJ1-2; D not certain. CDR1 and CDR2 (germline): SGHRS, YFSETQ. V was clipped by 6 bases and J by 1 base, with 13 bases between them. The CDR3 length is 14 residues. CDR3 amino acids: CASTMGAVNYGYTF. DNA for the CDR3: TGCGCCAGCACCATGGGTGCCGTTAACTATGGCTACACCTTC.

V usage is TRBV20-1 and J usage is TRBJ1-5; a weak D match, TRBD1 (5 bases). The CDR3 runs 13 residues. V gave up 6 bases and J gave up 2 bases, with 11 bases separating them. Germline V gene sequence: CDR1 DFQATT, CDR2 SNEGSKA (reference sequence). The CDR3 loop reads CSAPGGGNQPQHF. The DNA for the CDR3 is TGCAGTGCCCCCGGGGGGGGCAATCAGCCCCAGCATTTT.

V and J are TRBV20-1 and TRBJ2-3, with D hard to call. The length of the CDR3 is 15 residues. Trimming removed 0 bases at V and 2 bases at J, with 12 bases between. Germline CDR1 reads DFQATT; CDR2 reads SNEGSKA (reference sequence). CDR3 DNA: TGCAGTGCTAGAGATTCTATGTCGTACACAGATACGCAGTATTTT. Amino acid sequence: CSARDSMSYTDTQYF.